This TCR beta chain came from a study of spatial heterogeneity in lung cancer. Study-level results: Counts that tracked tumor mutation counts were those of expanded intratumoral alpha and beta TCRs.

Germline CDR1 and CDR2: SGHTA and FQGNSA. V was shortened by 0 bases and J by 5 bases, with 6 bases between the two germline ends. CDR3 size: 13 residues. In its sample, this clonotype was seen a few times. Its target is unknown. In a library made to pick up alpha chains, this beta chain is a stray read with a size that means little. Regarding time point: sample taken at primary tumor resection. MiXCR, applied by TCRdb to the 5' RACE reads, yields one record per CDR3 protein. The repertoire includes about 20,000 distinct CDR3 sequences, roughly 5.8% of them detected once, and about a tenth sits in the top ten.

This sequence joins TRBV7-2 and TRBJ2-3; D ambiguous. The origin of this receptor is a female donor with early-stage non-small cell lung cancer. The sample here was lung tumor tissue, taken at surgery. CDR3 sequence reads: CASSLAPKDTQYF. CDR3 sequence (DNA): TGTGCCAGCAGCTTAGCCCCCAAAGATACGCAGTATTTT.